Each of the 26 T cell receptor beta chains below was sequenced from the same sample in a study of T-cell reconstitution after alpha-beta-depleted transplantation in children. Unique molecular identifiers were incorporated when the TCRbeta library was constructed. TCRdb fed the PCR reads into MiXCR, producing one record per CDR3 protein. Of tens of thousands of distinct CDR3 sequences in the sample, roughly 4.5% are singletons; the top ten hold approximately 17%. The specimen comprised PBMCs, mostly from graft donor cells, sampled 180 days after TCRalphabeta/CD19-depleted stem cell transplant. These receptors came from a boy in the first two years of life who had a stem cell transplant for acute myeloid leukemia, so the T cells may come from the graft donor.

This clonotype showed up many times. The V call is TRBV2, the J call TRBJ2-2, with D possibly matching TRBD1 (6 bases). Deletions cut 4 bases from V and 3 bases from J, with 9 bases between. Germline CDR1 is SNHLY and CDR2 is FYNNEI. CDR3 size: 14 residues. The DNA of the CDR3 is TGTGCCAGCAGTGGACAGGAGTACACCGGGGAGCTGTTTTTT. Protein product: CASSGQEYTGELFF.

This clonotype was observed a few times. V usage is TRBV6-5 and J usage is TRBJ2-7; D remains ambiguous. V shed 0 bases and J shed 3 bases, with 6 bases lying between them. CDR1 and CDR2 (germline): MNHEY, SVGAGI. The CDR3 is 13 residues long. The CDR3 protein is CASSYSAGYEQYF. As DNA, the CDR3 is TGTGCCAGCAGTTACTCGGCCGGCTACGAGCAGTACTTC.

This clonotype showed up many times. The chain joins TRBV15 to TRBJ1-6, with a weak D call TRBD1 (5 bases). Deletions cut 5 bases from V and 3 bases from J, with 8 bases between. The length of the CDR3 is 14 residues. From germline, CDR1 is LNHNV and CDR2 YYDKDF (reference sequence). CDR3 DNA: TGTGCCACCAGCGCCGACAGCTATAATTCACCCCTCCACTTT. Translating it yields CATSADSYNSPLHF.

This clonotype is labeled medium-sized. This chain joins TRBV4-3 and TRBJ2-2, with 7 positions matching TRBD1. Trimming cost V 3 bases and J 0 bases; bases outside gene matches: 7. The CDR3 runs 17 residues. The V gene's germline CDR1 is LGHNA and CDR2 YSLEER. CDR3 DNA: TGCGCCAGCAGCCAGCTTGGGACAGACGCGAACACCGGGGAGCTGTTTTTT. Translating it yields CASSQLGTDANTGELFF.

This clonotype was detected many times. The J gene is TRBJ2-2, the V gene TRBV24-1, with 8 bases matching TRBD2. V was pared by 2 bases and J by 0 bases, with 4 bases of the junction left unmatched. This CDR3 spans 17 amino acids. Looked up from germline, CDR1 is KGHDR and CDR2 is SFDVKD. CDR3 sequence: CATSDWGSGANTGELFF. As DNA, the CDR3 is TGTGCCACCAGTGATTGGGGTAGCGGGGCGAACACCGGGGAGCTGTTTTTT.

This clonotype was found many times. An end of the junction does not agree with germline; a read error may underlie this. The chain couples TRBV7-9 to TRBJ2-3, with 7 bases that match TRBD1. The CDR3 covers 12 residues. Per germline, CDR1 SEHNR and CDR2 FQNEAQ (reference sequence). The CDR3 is CASSLASKGAPF. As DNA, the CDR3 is TGTGCCAGCAGCTTAGCGTCGAAGGGGGCCCCTTTT.

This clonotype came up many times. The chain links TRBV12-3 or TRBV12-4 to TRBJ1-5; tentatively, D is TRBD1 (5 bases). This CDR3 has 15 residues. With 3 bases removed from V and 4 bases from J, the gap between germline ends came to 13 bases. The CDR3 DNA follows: TGTGCCAGCAGTTTTTGGCAGGGAGGGAATCAGCCCCAGCATTTT. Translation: CASSFWQGGNQPQHF.

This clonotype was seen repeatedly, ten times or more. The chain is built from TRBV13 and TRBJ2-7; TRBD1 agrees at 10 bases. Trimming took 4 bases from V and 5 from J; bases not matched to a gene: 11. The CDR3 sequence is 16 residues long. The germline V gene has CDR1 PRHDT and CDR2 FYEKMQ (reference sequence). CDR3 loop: CASSSRPTGGFDEQYF. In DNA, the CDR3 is TGTGCCAGCAGCTCCCGTCCGACAGGGGGCTTCGACGAGCAGTACTTC.

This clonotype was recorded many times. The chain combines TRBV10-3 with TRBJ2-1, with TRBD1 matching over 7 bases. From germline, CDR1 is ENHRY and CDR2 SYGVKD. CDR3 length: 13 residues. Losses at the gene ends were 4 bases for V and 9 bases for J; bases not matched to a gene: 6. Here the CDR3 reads CAISAQQGSEQFF. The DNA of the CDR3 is TGTGCCATCAGTGCCCAACAGGGGAGTGAGCAGTTCTTC.

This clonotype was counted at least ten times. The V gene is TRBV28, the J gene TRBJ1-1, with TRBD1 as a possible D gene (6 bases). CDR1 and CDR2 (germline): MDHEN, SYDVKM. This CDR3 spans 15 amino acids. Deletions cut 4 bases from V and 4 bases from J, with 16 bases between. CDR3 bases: TGTGCCAGCAGTTCCCTTCCTCAGGGGAGCACTGAAGCTTTCTTT. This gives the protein CASSSLPQGSTEAFF.

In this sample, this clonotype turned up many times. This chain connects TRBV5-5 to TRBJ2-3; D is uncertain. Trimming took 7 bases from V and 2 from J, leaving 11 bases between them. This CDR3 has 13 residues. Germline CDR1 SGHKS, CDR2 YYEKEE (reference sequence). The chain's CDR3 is CASYPDFTDTQYF. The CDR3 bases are TGTGCCAGCTACCCCGATTTCACAGATACGCAGTATTTT. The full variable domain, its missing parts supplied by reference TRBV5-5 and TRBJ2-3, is DAGVTQSPTHLIKTRGQQVTLRCSPISGHKSVSWYQQVLGQGPQFIFQYYEKEERGRGNFPDRFSARQFPNYSSELNVNALLLGDSALYLCASYPDFTDTQYFGPGTRLTVL.

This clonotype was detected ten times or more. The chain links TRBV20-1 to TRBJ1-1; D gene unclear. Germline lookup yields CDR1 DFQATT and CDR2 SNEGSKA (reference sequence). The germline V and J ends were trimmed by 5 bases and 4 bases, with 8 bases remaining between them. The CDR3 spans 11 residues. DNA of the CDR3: TGCAGTGCTTGGAGGCTCACTGAAGCTTTCTTT. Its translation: CSAWRLTEAFF.

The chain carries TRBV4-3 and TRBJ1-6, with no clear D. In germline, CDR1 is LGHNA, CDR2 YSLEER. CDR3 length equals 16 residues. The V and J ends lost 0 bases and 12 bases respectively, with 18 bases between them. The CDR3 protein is CASSQDWALRSKPLHF. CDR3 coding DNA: TGCGCCAGCAGCCAAGATTGGGCCCTAAGGTCGAAACCCCTCCACTTT.

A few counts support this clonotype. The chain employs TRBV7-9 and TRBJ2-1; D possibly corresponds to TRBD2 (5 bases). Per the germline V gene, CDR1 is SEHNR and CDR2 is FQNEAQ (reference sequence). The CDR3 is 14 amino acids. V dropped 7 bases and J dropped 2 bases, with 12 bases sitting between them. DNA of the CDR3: TGTGCCAGCATTGAGGGCGGCCCCTACAATGAGCAGTTCTTC. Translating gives CASIEGGPYNEQFF.

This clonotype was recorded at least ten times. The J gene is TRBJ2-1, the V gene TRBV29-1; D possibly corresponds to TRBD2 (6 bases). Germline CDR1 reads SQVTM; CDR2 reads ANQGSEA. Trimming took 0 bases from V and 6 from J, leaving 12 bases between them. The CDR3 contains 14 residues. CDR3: CSVEDELASNEQFF. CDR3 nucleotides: TGCAGCGTTGAAGATGAACTAGCCTCCAATGAGCAGTTCTTC.

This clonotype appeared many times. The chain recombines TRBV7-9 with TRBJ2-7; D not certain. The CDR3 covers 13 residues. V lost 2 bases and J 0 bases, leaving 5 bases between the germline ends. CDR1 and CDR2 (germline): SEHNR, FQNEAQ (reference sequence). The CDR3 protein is CASSLLTSYEQYF. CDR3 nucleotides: TGTGCCAGCAGCTTATTGACCTCCTACGAGCAGTACTTC.

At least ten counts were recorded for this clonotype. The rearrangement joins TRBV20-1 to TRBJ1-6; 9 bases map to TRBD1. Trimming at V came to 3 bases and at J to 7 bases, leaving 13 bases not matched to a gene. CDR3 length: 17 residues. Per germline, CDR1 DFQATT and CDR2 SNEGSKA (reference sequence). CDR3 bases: TGCAGTGCTAGGGGATCGGGACAGGGAAGTGGGAATTCACCCCTCCACTTT. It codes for CSARGSGQGSGNSPLHF.

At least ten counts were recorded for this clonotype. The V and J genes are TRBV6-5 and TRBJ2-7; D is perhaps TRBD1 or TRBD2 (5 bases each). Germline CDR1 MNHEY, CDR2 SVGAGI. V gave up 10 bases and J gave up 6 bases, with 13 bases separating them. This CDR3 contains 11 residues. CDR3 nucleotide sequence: TGTGCCACCGGGGCGGCTCCCGAGCAGTACTTC. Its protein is CATGAAPEQYF.

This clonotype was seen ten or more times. CDR3 sequence (DNA): TGTGCCAGCAGCTTAGATGGGGGAGCGGACACCGGGGAGCTGTTTTTT. Amino acid sequence: CASSLDGGADTGELFF. The chain links TRBV7-3 to TRBJ2-2; perhaps D is TRBD1 or TRBD2 (5 bases each). This CDR3 comprises 16 residues. Trimming removed 2 bases from V and 3 bases from J, with 13 bases in between. Germline V gene sequence: CDR1 SGHTA, CDR2 FQGTGA.

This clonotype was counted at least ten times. This CDR3 reads CASSTPTGVEDTQYF. CDR3 nucleotide sequence: TGCGCCAGCAGCACCCCGACAGGGGTGGAAGATACGCAGTATTTT. V gene TRBV5-1 combines with J gene TRBJ2-3, with 8 bases lining up with TRBD1. V lost 4 bases and J lost 5; bases outside the gene matches: 9. Germline V gene sequence: CDR1 SGHRS, CDR2 YFSETQ. CDR3 length: 15 residues.

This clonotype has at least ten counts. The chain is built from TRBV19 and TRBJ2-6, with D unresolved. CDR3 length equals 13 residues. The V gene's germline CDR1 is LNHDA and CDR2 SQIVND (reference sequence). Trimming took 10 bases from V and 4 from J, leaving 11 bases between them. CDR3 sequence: CATLVRGANVLTF. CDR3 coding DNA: TGTGCCACCCTAGTCAGGGGGGCCAACGTCCTGACTTTC.

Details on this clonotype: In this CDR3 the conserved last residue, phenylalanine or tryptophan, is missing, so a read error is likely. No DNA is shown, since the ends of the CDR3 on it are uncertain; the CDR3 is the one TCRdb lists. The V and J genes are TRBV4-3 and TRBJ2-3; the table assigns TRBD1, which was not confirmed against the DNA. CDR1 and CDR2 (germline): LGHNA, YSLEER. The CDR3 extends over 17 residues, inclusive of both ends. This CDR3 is CASSQEARGPSTDTHYS.

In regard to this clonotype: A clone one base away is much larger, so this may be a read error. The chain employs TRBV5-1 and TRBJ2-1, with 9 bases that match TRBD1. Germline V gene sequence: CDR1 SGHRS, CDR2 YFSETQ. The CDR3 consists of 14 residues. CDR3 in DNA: TGCGCCAACAGCTTGTGGACAGGGGTTGGGGAGCAGTTCTTC. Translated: CANSLWTGVGEQFF. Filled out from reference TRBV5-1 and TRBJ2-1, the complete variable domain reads KAGVTQTPRYLIKTRGQQVTLSCSPISGHRSVSWYQQTPGQGLQFLFEYFSETQRNKGNFPGRFSGRQFSNSRSEMNVSTLELGDSALYLCANSLWTGVGEQFFGPGTRLTVL.

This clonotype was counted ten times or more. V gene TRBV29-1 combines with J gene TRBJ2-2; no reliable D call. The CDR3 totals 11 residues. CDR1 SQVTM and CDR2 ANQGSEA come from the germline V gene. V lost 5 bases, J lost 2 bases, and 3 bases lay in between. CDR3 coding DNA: TGCAGCGTTATTAACACCGGGGAGCTGTTTTTT. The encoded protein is CSVINTGELFF.

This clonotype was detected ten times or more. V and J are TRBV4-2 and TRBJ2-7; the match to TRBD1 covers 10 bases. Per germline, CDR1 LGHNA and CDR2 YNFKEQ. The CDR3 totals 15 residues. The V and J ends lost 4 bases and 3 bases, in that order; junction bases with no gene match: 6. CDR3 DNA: TGTGCCAGCAGCCGCCCGGGACAGGGGATCTACGAGCAGTACTTC. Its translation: CASSRPGQGIYEQYF.

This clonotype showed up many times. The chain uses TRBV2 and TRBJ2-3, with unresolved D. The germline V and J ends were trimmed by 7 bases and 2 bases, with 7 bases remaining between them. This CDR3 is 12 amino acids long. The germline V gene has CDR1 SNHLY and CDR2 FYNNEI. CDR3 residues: CASIGLTDTQYF. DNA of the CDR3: TGTGCCAGCATTGGGCTCACAGATACGCAGTATTTT.